A single sample gave rise to the 10 T cell receptor beta chains below, sequenced in a study of spatial heterogeneity in lung cancer. Time point described: sample taken at primary tumor resection. TCRs were sequenced from unsorted whole RNA of tumor, nontumor lung or PBMC. MiXCR was run by TCRdb on the 5' RACE reads, yielding one entry per CDR3 protein. The sample has roughly 13,000 distinct CDR3 sequences; 3.9% are singletons. This material consisted of PBMCs, taken at surgery. These TCRs come from a male donor with early-stage non-small cell lung cancer.

This clonotype was observed a handful of times. The germline gene is not matched at one end of the junction; a read error may be the cause. Little can be read into the size of this beta chain, an off-target read in a library designed for alpha chains. DNA of the CDR3: TGCGCCAGCAGCTTGGATGGGCAGACCCCGTCCTTC. Translated: CASSLDGQTPSF. This sequence joins TRBV5-1 and TRBJ2-7; D not resolved. Germline CDR1 reads SGHRS; CDR2 reads YFSETQ. The CDR3 consists of 12 residues.

This clonotype was observed at least ten times. With the library built for alpha chains, this beta chain is off target and its frequency is not meaningful. V is TRBV6-5 and J is TRBJ2-1, with 10 nucleotides matching TRBD2. Germline loops: CDR1 MNHEY, CDR2 SVGAGI. There are 16 residues in the CDR3. The V gene end was trimmed by 2 bases and the J gene end by 7 bases; junction bases not matched to a gene: 8. CDR3 DNA: TGTGCCAGCAGTTACGCACCGGGACTAGCGTATAATGAGCAGTTCTTC. Protein: CASSYAPGLAYNEQFF.

This clonotype occurred many times. For a library built for alpha chains, this beta chain is a stray read; little rests on its size. The V call is TRBV27, the J call TRBJ2-7; 14 nucleotides match TRBD2. The CDR3 is 15 residues long. V was pared by 4 bases and J by 3 bases, with 2 bases of the junction left unmatched. The V gene's germline CDR1 is MNHEY and CDR2 SMNVEV (reference sequence). The CDR3 loop reads CASSSGTSGSYEQYF. CDR3 coding DNA: TGTGCCAGCAGTTCCGGGACTAGCGGGAGCTACGAGCAGTACTTC.

Ten or more counts support this clonotype. The library was designed around alpha chains, so this beta chain is a stray read whose abundance carries little weight. This chain joins TRBV18 and TRBJ2-7; 9 nucleotides match TRBD1. This CDR3 spans 15 amino acids. Germline V gene lookup returns CDR1 KGHSH and CDR2 LQKENI. J was trimmed by 2 bases and V by 6 bases; bases with no gene match: 8. For the CDR3, the DNA is TGTGCCAGCTCCCCCGGGACAGGGACTACCTACGAGCAGTACTTC. Amino acids: CASSPGTGTTYEQYF.

This clonotype has ten or more counts. This beta chain is an off-target read within a library intended for alpha chains, so its frequency means little. The rearrangement links TRBV7-2 to TRBJ2-3; weak D call: TRBD2 (5 bases). The CDR3 totals 13 residues. Trimming took 3 bases from V and 2 from J, leaving 6 bases between them. CDR1 SGHTA and CDR2 FQGNSA come from the germline V gene. The CDR3: CASSLGATDTQYF. CDR3 nucleotide sequence: TGTGCCAGCAGCTTGGGAGCCACAGATACGCAGTATTTT.

At least ten counts were recorded for this clonotype. In a library made to pick up alpha chains, this beta chain is a stray read with a size that means little. The chain couples TRBV7-8 to TRBJ2-1, with D perhaps matching TRBD1 or TRBD2 (5 bases each). Germline V gene sequence: CDR1 SGHVS, CDR2 FQNEAQ. CDR3 size: 17 residues. Trimming stripped 3 bases from V and 0 bases from J, with 15 bases between. Here the CDR3 reads CASSFEGPEHSYNEQFF. DNA of the CDR3: TGTGCCAGCAGCTTTGAGGGACCAGAACACTCCTACAATGAGCAGTTCTTC.

This clonotype is medium-sized in the sample. Because this beta chain is a stray read in a library intended to capture alpha chains, its abundance should not be given much weight. V and J are TRBV7-9 and TRBJ2-2; the match to TRBD2 covers 10 bases. Trimming removed 6 bases from V and 3 bases from J; junction bases left unmatched: 4. Germline V lookup: CDR1 SEHNR, CDR2 FQNEAQ (reference sequence). The CDR3 runs to 15 residues. CDR3 residues: CASRNGLADTGELFF. CDR3 DNA sequence: TGTGCCAGCAGGAACGGACTAGCGGACACCGGGGAGCTGTTTTTT.

This clonotype was observed at least ten times. In a library made to pick up alpha chains, this beta chain is a stray read with a size that means little. The chain combines TRBV6-2 or TRBV6-3 with TRBJ1-1; maybe TRBD1 (5 bases). Germline assignment: CDR1 MNHEY and CDR2 SVGEGT. V lost 6 bases, J lost 0 bases, and 11 bases lay in between. This CDR3 comprises 14 residues. Written as DNA, the CDR3 is TGTGCCAGCAGGCAGGGACCGCTGAACACTGAAGCTTTCTTT. It yields the protein CASRQGPLNTEAFF.

This clonotype was counted many times. This beta chain is an off-target read within a library intended for alpha chains, so its frequency means little. J is TRBJ2-2 and V is TRBV5-1; tentative D call: TRBD2 (5 bases). CDR3 length: 15 residues. Germline V gene lookup returns CDR1 SGHRS and CDR2 YFSETQ. The germline V and J ends were trimmed by 0 bases and 6 bases, with 12 bases remaining between them. The chain's CDR3 is CASSLALNGAGELFF. For the CDR3, the DNA is TGCGCCAGCAGCTTGGCCCTTAACGGGGCCGGGGAGCTGTTTTTT.

This clonotype appeared many times. In a library made to pick up alpha chains, this beta chain is a stray read with a size that means little. V and J are TRBV19 and TRBJ2-1; D might be TRBD1 or TRBD2, each matching 6 bases. This CDR3 has 13 residues. Germline V gives CDR1 LNHDA, CDR2 SQIVND (reference sequence). V dropped 4 bases and J dropped 6 bases, with 10 bases sitting between them. CDR3 bases: TGTGCCAGTAGTAAGGGGGGATTCAATGAGCAGTTCTTC. Translated, it gives CASSKGGFNEQFF.